The 3 T cell receptor beta chains listed next were all sequenced from one sample in a study of blood T cells in healthy people across ages. A J-beta primer mix and a sample-barcoded 5' primer were used in a second PCR of roughly 6 to 12 cycles. TCRdb re-derived calls from the 5' RACE reads in MiXCR, one entry per CDR3 protein. The data contain hundreds of thousands of distinct CDR3 sequences, 24% of them seen just once; the ten biggest clones take up roughly 9.4%. The same sample was also studied in work on T cells of mothers and their children.

What was sequenced was blood. The receptor set was obtained from a boy younger than 18 in good health.

A few counts support this clonotype. The chain has TRBV3-1 and TRBJ2-7; D gene ambiguous. V lost 1 base and J lost 3, with 10 bases in between. This CDR3 has 14 amino acids. Germline CDR1 LGHDT, CDR2 YNNKEL (reference sequence). CDR3 protein: CASSQVQGNYEQYF. CDR3 in DNA: TGTGCCAGCAGCCAAGTCCAAGGGAACTACGAGCAGTACTTC.

This chain links TRBV28 with TRBJ1-3; D gene unclear. Germline loops: CDR1 MDHEN, CDR2 SYDVKM. This CDR3 contains 15 residues. Trimming took 4 bases from V and 1 from J, leaving 11 bases between them. CDR3 DNA: TGTGCCAGCAGTTCTGGACGGGATTCTGGAAACACCATATATTTT. This codes for CASSSGRDSGNTIYF.

This clonotype showed up just a few times. The chain carries TRBV5-6 and TRBJ2-2; TRBD1 aligns across 8 bases. The CDR3 covers 15 residues. The J segment lost 3 bases and the V segment lost 3 bases, leaving 4 bases of the junction unmatched. CDR1 is SGHDT, CDR2 YYEEEE, per germline. CDR3 nucleotides: TGTGCCAGCAGCTCTTCAGGGGGCCACACCGGGGAGCTGTTTTTT. Protein sequence: CASSSSGGHTGELFF.